Below, 18 T cell receptor beta chains from the same sample are listed, as sequenced in a study of cytotoxic CD8 clonotypes in ibrutinib-treated CLL. Assay: immunoSEQ multiplex PCR; the TCRdb copy retains only in-frame clones and omits some. The table shows 110,000 to 150,000 clones, with roughly 76% occurring only once. Sequencing used PBMCs, obtained after 24 months of ibrutinib treatment. These TCRs come from a human donor with chronic lymphocytic leukemia.

The chain combines TRBV6-6 with TRBJ2-3, with TRBD2 as a possible D gene (6 bases). From germline, CDR1 is MNHNY and CDR2 SVGAGI (reference sequence). The CDR3 extends over 16 amino acids. The V and J ends lost 2 bases and 1 base respectively, with 13 bases between them. CDR3 region: CASSYPGGVGTDTQYF. The CDR3 DNA reads TGTGCCAGCAGTTACCCCGGGGGAGTGGGCACAGATACGCAGTATTTT.

This clone was observed once. The chain uses TRBV4-3 and TRBJ2-7, with 7 bases identical to TRBD2. CDR1 and CDR2 from the germline V gene are LGHNA and YSLEER. The CDR3 length is 18 residues. V lost 1 base, J lost 0 bases, and 12 bases stayed unmatched. CDR3 sequence: CASSQVPPTSSNSYEQYF. The DNA for the CDR3 is TGCGCCAGCAGCCAAGTACCCCCGACTAGCTCCAACTCCTACGAGCAGTACTTC.

This clone was found a few times. The identical CDR3 is also encoded by other nucleotide sequences in the sample. DNA for the CDR3: TGTGCCAGCAGTTACTCTTTGCTAGCGGATAATGAGCAGTTCTTC. It translates to CASSYSLLADNEQFF. V usage is TRBV6-5 and J usage is TRBJ2-1, with 7 bases that match TRBD2. J gave up 7 bases and V 0 bases, and 6 bases lay outside the gene matches. Looked up from germline, CDR1 is MNHEY and CDR2 is SVGAGI. The CDR3 is 15 amino acids.

In its sample, this clone was seen a few times. The J gene is TRBJ1-6, the V gene TRBV30; tentatively, D is TRBD1 (6 bases). Trimming left V 0 bases short and J 9 bases short, with 15 bases between. From germline, CDR1 is GTSNPN and CDR2 SVGIG (reference sequence). This CDR3 has 15 amino acids. The CDR3 nucleotides are TGTGCCTGGAGTGTACTTTTGGACAGCAGTTCACCCCTCCACTTT. This translates into CAWSVLLDSSSPLHF.

The chain has TRBV18 and TRBJ2-7; D uncertain. The germline gives CDR1 KGHSH, CDR2 LQKENI. V shed 5 bases and J shed 3 bases, with 11 bases lying between them. The CDR3 extends over 13 amino acids. CDR3 in amino acids: CASSETWHYEQYF. The CDR3 DNA reads TGTGCCAGCTCAGAAACATGGCACTACGAGCAGTACTTC.

The chain combines TRBV28 with TRBJ2-7; D gene ambiguous. V shed 2 bases and J shed 9 bases, with 11 bases lying between them. This CDR3 has 12 residues. Germline V gene lookup returns CDR1 MDHEN and CDR2 SYDVKM. CDR3 bases: TGTGCCAGCAGTTTACAGGCGACGAGGCAGTACTTC. Translating gives CASSLQATRQYF.

This clone was observed a handful of times. The V and J genes are TRBV10-3 and TRBJ1-1; 8 bases align to TRBD1. Germline V CDR1 and CDR2: ENHRY, SYGVKD. The CDR3 length is 14 residues. V gave up 6 bases and J gave up 1 base; unmatched junction bases: 4. The chain's CDR3 is CAIRPGTGNTEAFF. The CDR3 coding sequence is TGTGCCATCAGACCGGGGACAGGGAACACTGAAGCTTTCTTT.

V usage is TRBV5-1 and J usage is TRBJ2-2; weak D call: TRBD2 (5 bases). The germline V gene encodes CDR1 SGHRS and CDR2 YFSETQ. The CDR3 covers 15 residues. V was pared by 7 bases and J by 4 bases, with 17 bases between. The chain's CDR3 is CASAPGWAATGELFF. For the CDR3, the DNA is TGCGCCAGCGCCCCGGGGTGGGCCGCCACCGGGGAGCTGTTTTTT.

V gene TRBV30 combines with J gene TRBJ2-3; D might be TRBD2 (6 bases). The germline V gene has CDR1 GTSNPN and CDR2 SVGIG (reference sequence). The CDR3 length is 16 residues. V gave up 0 bases and J gave up 1 base, with 14 bases separating them. The CDR3 DNA reads as TGTGCCTGGAGTGTACAAGGTTGGGGGGGCACAGATACGCAGTATTTT. This encodes CAWSVQGWGGTDTQYF.

There are a few counts of this clone. The rearrangement joins TRBV18 to TRBJ1-4, with D uncertain. The V and J ends lost 6 bases and 0 bases respectively, with 14 bases between them. This CDR3 is 16 amino acids long. Germline V gene sequence: CDR1 KGHSH, CDR2 LQKENI. CDR3 nucleotides: TGTGCCAGCTCGCTCCCCCGACAAACAACTAATGAAAAACTGTTTTTT. Translating gives CASSLPRQTTNEKLFF. Full variable domain (rest looked up from reference TRBV18 and TRBJ1-4): NAGVMQNPRHLVRRRGQEARLRCSPMKGHSHVYWYRQLPEEGLKFMVYLQKENIIDESGMPKERFSAEFPKEGPSILRIQQVVRGDSAAYFCASSLPRQTTNEKLFFGSGTQLSVL.

The chain links TRBV5-6 to TRBJ1-3; D is unresolved. The CDR3 is 14 amino acids. Trimming took 1 base from V and 2 from J, leaving 7 bases between them. The V gene's germline CDR1 is SGHDT and CDR2 YYEEEE. CDR3 sequence: CASSLTRPGNTIYF. For the CDR3, the DNA is TGTGCCAGCAGCTTGACCCGCCCTGGAAACACCATATATTTT.

V gene TRBV4-3 combines with J gene TRBJ2-2; TRBD2 aligns across 14 bases. The CDR3 totals 15 residues. With 3 bases clipped from V and 6 bases from J, the junction kept 0 bases outside the gene matches. Per germline, CDR1 LGHNA and CDR2 YSLEER. The CDR3, as DNA: TGCGCCAGCAGCCAGGGACTAGCGGGGGCCGGGGAGCTGTTTTTT. Amino acid sequence: CASSQGLAGAGELFF.

This clone was observed many times. The CDR3 protein is CASSQGGAGWETQYF. CDR3 sequence (DNA): TGTGCCAGCAGTCAAGGGGGGGCCGGTTGGGAGACCCAGTACTTC. The gene calls are TRBV6-6 and TRBJ2-5, with a tentative D call TRBD2 (7 bases). Germline CDR1 and CDR2: MNHNY and SVGAGI (reference sequence). The CDR3 runs to 15 residues. V was cut by 5 bases and J by 5 bases, with 18 bases left in between.

The chain couples TRBV7-9 to TRBJ2-7; no firm D call. The ends were cut back, 0 bases at V and 2 bases at J, with 14 bases in the middle. CDR1 and CDR2 from the germline V gene are SEHNR and FQNEAQ (reference sequence). This CDR3 is built from 16 residues. In nucleotides, the CDR3 is TGTGCCAGCAGCTTAGCGGTTTCCCAGGATCCCTACGAGCAGTACTTC. This encodes CASSLAVSQDPYEQYF.

The chain links TRBV6-7 to TRBJ1-6; D not certain. TRBV6-7 is classed as an ORF, of uncertain function. CDR3 length: 12 residues. V lost 4 bases to trimming and J lost 9 bases, with 7 bases between them. In DNA form, the CDR3 reads TGTGCCAGCAGTTTTCCTGGTTCACCCCTCCACTTT. Protein: CASSFPGSPLHF.

The chain is built from TRBV7-2 and TRBJ2-5, with 7 bases aligning to TRBD1. Germline lookup yields CDR1 SGHTA and CDR2 FQGNSA. J was trimmed by 1 base and V by 0 bases; bases with no gene match: 2. There are 15 residues in the CDR3. The CDR3 spells CASSLAAGGQETQYF. Written as DNA, the CDR3 is TGTGCCAGCAGCTTAGCGGCAGGGGGCCAAGAGACCCAGTACTTC.

The chain links TRBV18 to TRBJ2-7, with 12 bases matching TRBD1. Germline V gene data show CDR1 as KGHSH and CDR2 as LQKENI. The CDR3 has 17 residues. V shed 6 bases, J shed 9 bases, and the junction held 18 bases outside the gene matches. CDR3 amino acids: CASSPADFGTGGGRQYF. CDR3 nucleotides: TGTGCCAGCTCCCCGGCGGATTTCGGGACAGGGGGCGGGAGGCAGTACTTC.

This clone turned up a few times. This rearrangement joins TRBV10-3 to TRBJ1-4, with D perhaps TRBD1 (6 bases). The CDR3 contains 11 residues. Germline CDR1 is ENHRY and CDR2 is SYGVKD. The germline V and J ends were trimmed by 6 bases and 8 bases, with 7 bases remaining between them. This CDR3 is CAISGGEKLFF. The CDR3 DNA reads TGTGCCATCAGCGGGGGCGAAAAACTGTTTTTT.